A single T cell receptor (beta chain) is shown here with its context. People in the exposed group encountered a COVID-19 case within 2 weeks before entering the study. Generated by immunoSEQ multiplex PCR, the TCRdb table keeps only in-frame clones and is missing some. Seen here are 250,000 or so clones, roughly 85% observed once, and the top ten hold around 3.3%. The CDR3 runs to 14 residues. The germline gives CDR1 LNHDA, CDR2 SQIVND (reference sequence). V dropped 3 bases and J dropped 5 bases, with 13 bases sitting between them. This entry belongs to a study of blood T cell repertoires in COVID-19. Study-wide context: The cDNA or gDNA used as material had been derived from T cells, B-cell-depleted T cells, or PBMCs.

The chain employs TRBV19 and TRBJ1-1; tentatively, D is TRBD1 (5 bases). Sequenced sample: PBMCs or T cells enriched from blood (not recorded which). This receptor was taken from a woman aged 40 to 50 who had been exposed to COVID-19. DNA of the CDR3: TGTGCCAGTAGTATGATGGGGCCCTGGACTGAAGCTTTCTTT. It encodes CASSMMGPWTEAFF.